This TCR beta chain was sequenced during a study of cytomegalovirus exposure and HLA in healthy donors. Study details: The study placed over 65% of its roughly 410 genotyped donors in the Caucasian-associated ancestry cluster. Regarding the study as a whole: In an earlier analysis, about 87% or about 30%: the productive usage of most TCR beta V segments. Researchers reported in a later analysis that a missense DCLRE1C variant was tied to TCR beta V- and J-gene trimming. In all likelihood, a cluster of highly shared sequence variants was a sequencing artifact.

Note on this clone: The antigen is undetermined.

The CDR3 runs to 15 residues. Germline lookup yields CDR1 LNHDA and CDR2 SQIVND (reference sequence). The ends lost 4 bases at V and 4 bases at J; junction bases unmatched: 3. It was with 60 Vbeta and 13 Jbeta primers that the PCR ran. Using immunoSEQ multiplex PCR, the repertoire was profiled, and TCRdb retains in-frame clones only, with some absent. The sample shows about 200,000 clones, about 79% of them seen only once. The sequenced sample was PBMCs. The chain joins TRBV19 to TRBJ2-3, with 12 nucleotides matching TRBD2. This TCR derives from a male donor in good health and CMV-seronegative. CDR3 loop: CASSKLAGGPDTQYF. The CDR3 coding sequence is TGTGCCAGTAGTAAACTAGCGGGAGGCCCAGATACGCAGTATTTT.